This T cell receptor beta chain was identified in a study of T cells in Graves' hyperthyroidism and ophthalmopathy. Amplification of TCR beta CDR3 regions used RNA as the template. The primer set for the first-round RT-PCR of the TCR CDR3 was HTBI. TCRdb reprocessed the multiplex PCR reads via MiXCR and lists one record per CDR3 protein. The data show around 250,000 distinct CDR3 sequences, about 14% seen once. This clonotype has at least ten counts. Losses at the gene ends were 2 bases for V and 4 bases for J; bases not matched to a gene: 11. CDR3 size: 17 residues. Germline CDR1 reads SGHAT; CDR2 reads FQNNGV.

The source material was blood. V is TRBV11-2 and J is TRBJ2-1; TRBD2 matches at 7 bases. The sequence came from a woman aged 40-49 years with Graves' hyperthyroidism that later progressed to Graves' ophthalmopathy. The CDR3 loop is CASSLILGGSWYNEQFF. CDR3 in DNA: TGTGCCAGCAGCTTAATTCTCGGCGGGAGTTGGTACAATGAGCAGTTCTTC.